This T cell receptor beta chain was retrieved from a study of CXCR3-negative and CXCR3-positive naive CD8 T cells. Findings of the study overall: Hydrophobicity of TRB CDR3s was greater in CXCR3-positive naive cells than in CXCR3-negative naive cells. After cryopreservation, CXCR3 expression dropped partially; most assays used fresh PBMCs.

At a few hundred thousand cells each, triplicate sorts were carried out for each CD8+ T cell subset. CD45RO-CCR7+CD27+CD95- defined naive CD8+ T cells. To note about this clonotype: Its cognate antigen is unknown.

The CDR3 sequence is 16 residues long. The germline V gene has CDR1 SGHAT and CDR2 FQNNGV. The study made its TRB cDNA libraries by 5' RACE, adding UMI labels. TCRdb reanalyzed the 5' RACE reads and collapses them to one entry per CDR3 protein, without DNA. The table lists 140,000 to 150,000 distinct CDR3 sequences. Sequenced sample: naive CXCR3+ CD8+ T cells from blood. Specified subset: CD45RO-CCR7+CD27+CD95- naive CD8+ T cells expressing CXCR3 (TNR3+). The J gene is TRBJ2-3, the V gene TRBV11-2; TCRdb calls TRBD2, which cannot be checked without DNA. This receptor was identified in a human donor in good health. Some clones in this sample may be carry-over from other donors' samples. CDR3 loop: CASRPSGGAGADTQYF.